A single sample is the source of the 27 T cell receptor beta chains below, sequenced in a study of human T cells and chemical hapten exposure. In TCRdb, the RACE reads were re-called with MiXCR into one record per CDR3 protein. The profile shows 75,000 to 100,000 distinct CDR3 sequences, about 10% of them singletons. The sample's time point: patch test 1, 2 weeks after DPC sensitization. The sample's treatment: therapeutic diphenylcyclopropenone sensitization with weekly scalp DPC. The sequencing used whole blood, collected in connection with sensitization to the hapten diphenylcyclopropenone (DPC). Every receptor here comes from a woman in her fifties or sixties with alopecia areata. Some clones in this sample may be carry-over from other donors' samples.

This clonotype was counted between two and nine times. The V call is TRBV19, the J call TRBJ2-7; 8 bases are shared with TRBD1. V dropped 6 bases and J dropped 1; count of bases not matched to a gene: 8. Germline CDR1 and CDR2: LNHDA and SQIVND (reference sequence). The CDR3 is 15 residues long. Here the CDR3 reads CASSPMGQASYEQYF. The DNA for the CDR3 is TGTGCCAGTAGCCCAATGGGACAGGCGTCCTACGAGCAGTACTTC.

The V call is TRBV6-5, the J call TRBJ2-7; TRBD2 aligns across 12 bases. The CDR3 sequence is 17 residues long. Germline-derived CDR1 and CDR2 are MNHEY and SVGAGI. V lost 0 bases and J lost 5; bases outside the gene matches: 8. The CDR3 here is CASSYSASGGGFHEQYF. CDR3 nucleotide sequence: TGTGCCAGCAGTTACTCCGCTAGCGGGGGGGGATTCCACGAGCAGTACTTC.

In its sample, this clonotype was seen many times. The chain combines TRBV29-1 with TRBJ1-1; D may be TRBD1 (6 bases). This CDR3 is 13 amino acids long. Trimming removed 6 bases from V and 2 bases from J, with 13 bases in between. CDR1 and CDR2 (germline): SQVTM, ANQGSEA. The CDR3 DNA is TGCAGCGTGACCGGGACACTAAACACTGAAGCTTTCTTT. Its protein product is CSVTGTLNTEAFF.

This clonotype was counted at least ten times. This rearrangement joins TRBV5-4 to TRBJ2-3, with 12 bases lining up with TRBD2. V gave up 2 bases and J gave up 2 bases; unmatched junction bases: 6. This CDR3 contains 17 residues. CDR1 and CDR2 (germline): SGHNT, YYREEE (reference sequence). The CDR3 spells CASSLPLAGGVTDTQYF. CDR3 DNA: TGTGCCAGCAGCTTACCACTAGCGGGGGGTGTCACAGATACGCAGTATTTT. Variable domain in full (rest from reference TRBV5-4 and TRBJ2-3): ETGVTQSPTHLIKTRGQQVTLRCSSQSGHNTVSWYQQALGQGPQFIFQYYREEENGRGNFPPRFSGLQFPNYSSELNVNALELDDSALYLCASSLPLAGGVTDTQYFGPGTRLTVL.

This clonotype has a handful of counts. The gene calls are TRBV10-3 and TRBJ1-1; unclear D gene. V was cut by 5 bases and J by 9 bases, with 13 bases left in between. Per germline, CDR1 ENHRY and CDR2 SYGVKD. The CDR3 consists of 12 residues. The DNA of the CDR3 is TGTGCCATCAGTTGGGAGGAGAATCAAGCTTTCTTT. Translation gives CAISWEENQAFF.

This clonotype appeared many times. The chain recombines TRBV7-6 with TRBJ2-7; 8 bases are a match to TRBD1. Germline V gene lookup returns CDR1 SGHVS and CDR2 FNYEAQ. The CDR3 runs 15 residues. J gave up 0 bases and V 5 bases, and 6 bases lay outside the gene matches. In DNA, the CDR3 is TGTGCCAGCAGCAGAGACAGGGGTTTCTCCTACGAGCAGTACTTC. It translates to CASSRDRGFSYEQYF. The full variable domain, with the rest looked up from reference TRBV7-6 and TRBJ2-7, is GAGVSQSPRYKVTKRGQDVALRCDPISGHVSLYWYRQALGQGPEFLTYFNYEAQQDKSGLPNDRFSAERPEGSISTLTIQRTEQRDSAMYRCASSRDRGFSYEQYFGPGTRLTVT.

The rearrangement links TRBV2 to TRBJ2-3; D perhaps matches TRBD1 (6 bases). The CDR3 spans 13 residues. Germline CDR1 is SNHLY and CDR2 is FYNNEI. V lost 7 bases and J 2 bases, leaving 10 bases between the germline ends. CDR3 DNA sequence: TGTGCCAGCATCCAGGGGAACACAGATACGCAGTATTTT. Translated, it gives CASIQGNTDTQYF.

The chain has TRBV9 and TRBJ2-3; 8 bases are a match to TRBD2. The length of the CDR3 is 14 residues. Germline lookup yields CDR1 SGDLS and CDR2 YYNGEE. V trimming: 4 bases; J trimming: 4 bases; junction bases outside the gene matches: 5. The CDR3 protein is CASSPGTSSDTQYF. The CDR3 nucleotides are TGTGCCAGCAGCCCCGGGACTAGTTCAGATACGCAGTATTTT.

This rearrangement joins TRBV29-1 to TRBJ1-2; D gene unclear. Trimming stripped 6 bases from V and 2 bases from J, with 13 bases between. The CDR3 has 13 amino acids. Per germline, CDR1 SQVTM and CDR2 ANQGSEA. CDR3 in DNA: TGCAGCGTGGTAGTAGAGGGAAACTATGGCTACACCTTC. Translated, it gives CSVVVEGNYGYTF.

This clonotype was counted many times. V gene TRBV7-6 combines with J gene TRBJ2-1; TRBD1 might be the D (5 bases). Trimming stripped 5 bases from V and 6 bases from J, with 8 bases between. The CDR3 contains 12 residues. The germline gives CDR1 SGHVS, CDR2 FNYEAQ. CDR3 loop: CASSPDSNEQFF. In DNA form, the CDR3 reads TGTGCCAGCAGCCCCGACAGCAATGAGCAGTTCTTC. Full variable domain (outside the CDR3, taken from reference TRBV7-6 and TRBJ2-1): GAGVSQSPRYKVTKRGQDVALRCDPISGHVSLYWYRQALGQGPEFLTYFNYEAQQDKSGLPNDRFSAERPEGSISTLTIQRTEQRDSAMYRCASSPDSNEQFFGPGTRLTVL.

This clonotype was seen many times. The chain employs TRBV29-1 and TRBJ2-3; the D is unclear. The CDR3 extends over 14 amino acids. Between the trimmed V and J ends, which lost 6 bases and 8 bases, there was a span of 21 bases. The V gene's germline CDR1 is SQVTM and CDR2 ANQGSEA. The CDR3 DNA is TGCAGCGTGGATAATTCATGGCGGACGGGTACGCAGTATTTT. Its protein product is CSVDNSWRTGTQYF.

A note on this clonotype: Since a much larger clone is just one base distant, this may be a read error. V usage is TRBV6-2 or TRBV6-3 and J usage is TRBJ2-3; TRBD2 agrees at 12 bases. CDR1 MNHEY and CDR2 SVGEGT come from the germline V gene. The CDR3 is made up of 17 amino acids. The CDR3 region has the DNA TGTCCCAGCAGCCGACCAGGGACTAGCGGGCCGACAGATACGCAGTATTTT. Translating gives CPSSRPGTSGPTDTQYF.

This clonotype was seen more than once but under ten times. V is TRBV3-1 and J is TRBJ1-6; D not resolved. The germline V gene has CDR1 LGHDT and CDR2 YNNKEL (reference sequence). Between the trimmed V and J ends, which lost 4 bases and 8 bases, there was a span of 9 bases. The CDR3 contains 13 residues. The CDR3 DNA sequence: TGTGCCAGCAGCCGGGTGGTGGATTCACCCCTCCACTTT. It translates to CASSRVVDSPLHF.

The chain joins TRBV5-1 to TRBJ2-6; D is undetermined. The ends were cut back, 0 bases at V and 0 bases at J, with 7 bases in the middle. Germline CDR1 is SGHRS and CDR2 is YFSETQ. The CDR3 has 16 residues. Written as DNA, the CDR3 is TGCGCCAGCAGCTTGGTACCCGCCTCTGGGGCCAACGTCCTGACTTTC. Translated: CASSLVPASGANVLTF.

The chain couples TRBV18 to TRBJ2-7, with D perhaps given as TRBD1 or TRBD2 (5 bases each). Germline loops: CDR1 KGHSH, CDR2 LQKENI. The CDR3 loop spans 14 amino acids. The germline V and J ends were trimmed by 5 bases and 3 bases, with 14 bases remaining between them. Written as DNA, the CDR3 is TGTGCCAGCTCATCGCTCCGGGGCCTCTACGAGCAGTACTTC. Its translation: CASSSLRGLYEQYF.

This clonotype was observed a handful of times. CDR3 coding DNA: TGTGCCAGCAGCTTGCAACAGGGAATGAGAAACACCATATATTTT. It codes for CASSLQQGMRNTIYF. This chain uses TRBV5-5 with TRBJ1-3; TRBD1 is a possible D gene (6 bases). Trimming left V 1 base short and J 5 bases short, with 13 bases between. CDR1 is SGHKS, CDR2 YYEKEE, per germline (reference sequence). This CDR3 has 15 residues.

The chain couples TRBV29-1 to TRBJ1-2; TRBD1 might be the D (5 bases). Germline CDR1 reads SQVTM; CDR2 reads ANQGSEA. Trimming pared 7 bases from V and 3 bases from J, leaving 15 bases between. This CDR3 spans 13 amino acids. CDR3 sequence reads: CSATPQGHYGYTF. In DNA form, the CDR3 reads TGCAGCGCCACTCCCCAGGGCCACTATGGCTACACCTTC.

This clonotype was counted many times. V gene TRBV29-1 combines with J gene TRBJ2-7; 9 bases agree with TRBD1. The junction had 11 bases not matched to a gene; V was cut back by 5 bases and J by 6 bases. CDR1 SQVTM and CDR2 ANQGSEA come from the germline V gene. The CDR3 contains 14 residues. CDR3 region: CSVTNRGLLSEQYF. CDR3 nucleotide sequence: TGCAGCGTTACTAACAGGGGGCTTTTGAGCGAGCAGTACTTC.

There are many counts of this clonotype. The chain is built from TRBV7-9 and TRBJ2-3, with D possibly matching TRBD1 (5 bases). The CDR3 covers 14 residues. V was clipped by 1 base and J by 5 bases, with 10 bases between them. CDR1 SEHNR and CDR2 FQNEAQ come from the germline V gene (reference sequence). DNA of the CDR3: TGTGCCAGCAGCTTAGATGGGGCGAAAGATACGCAGTATTTT. Amino acids: CASSLDGAKDTQYF.

V gene TRBV20-1 combines with J gene TRBJ2-5; maybe TRBD2 (5 bases). The germline V gene encodes CDR1 DFQATT and CDR2 SNEGSKA (reference sequence). The CDR3 has 13 amino acids. The V end was cut by 0 bases, the J end by 9 bases, with 14 bases between. The CDR3 spells CSARDEVYGAQYF. The CDR3 nucleotides are TGCAGTGCTAGAGATGAAGTATACGGGGCCCAGTACTTC.

This clonotype was recorded many times. This chain's CDR3 is CSVDLGWNEKLFF. In DNA form, the CDR3 reads TGCAGCGTTGACCTGGGATGGAATGAAAAACTGTTTTTT. The J gene is TRBJ1-4, the V gene TRBV29-1; D gene uncertain. V was trimmed by 3 bases and J by 5 bases, leaving 10 bases between them. The CDR3 runs to 13 residues. Germline CDR1 is SQVTM and CDR2 is ANQGSEA.

This clonotype was detected a few times. J is TRBJ2-2 and V is TRBV7-8, with D unclear. CDR3 length equals 15 residues. V lost 1 base and J 3 bases, leaving 9 bases between the germline ends. Germline CDR1 reads SGHVS; CDR2 reads FQNEAQ. The CDR3 reads CASSLGQVDTGELFF. The CDR3 nucleotides read TGTGCCAGCAGCTTAGGGCAGGTTGACACCGGGGAGCTGTTTTTT.

This clonotype was picked up many times. The chain recombines TRBV21-1 with TRBJ1-2; the DNA was not compared with TRBD1, the D call given in the table. TRBV21-1 is designated a pseudogene. This CDR3 has 19 residues. CDR3 nucleotides: TGTGCCAGCAGCAAAGGAGCGGGGGGGGCGCCCCCTGTCCGGTATGGCTACACCTTC. Its protein is CASSKGAGGAPPVRYGYTF.

There are many counts of this clonotype. V usage is TRBV6-6 and J usage is TRBJ2-1, with no clear D. Between the trimmed V and J ends, which lost 7 bases and 6 bases, there was a span of 22 bases. Looked up from germline, CDR1 is MNHNY and CDR2 is SVGAGI (reference sequence). This CDR3 has 16 amino acids. Written as DNA, the CDR3 is TGTGCCAGCATCAACGAGGCTACTATTCTGGGCAATGAGCAGTTCTTC. Protein product: CASINEATILGNEQFF.

A note on this clonotype: This could be a read error, since a much larger clone is one nucleotide away. Likely a read error: the CDR3 ends without its conserved phenylalanine or tryptophan. This chain connects TRBV2 to TRBJ2-5; D may be TRBD1 (5 bases). The V gene lost 9 bases and the J gene lost 1 base, with 12 bases spanning the gap. CDR3 length: 13 amino acids. The germline V gene encodes CDR1 SNHLY and CDR2 FYNNEI. This chain's CDR3 is CARKDDSQETQYL. CDR3 DNA: TGTGCCAGGAAAGACGACAGCCAAGAGACCCAGTACCTC.

This clonotype was picked up many times. The chain is built from TRBV20-1 and TRBJ2-1, with D uncertain. Germline V CDR1 and CDR2: DFQATT, SNEGSKA (reference sequence). V lost 6 bases and J 2 bases, leaving 8 bases between the germline ends. This CDR3 spans 12 amino acids. CDR3 nucleotide sequence: TGCAGTGCCTCCCAGACCTACAATGAGCAGTTCTTC. It is translated as CSASQTYNEQFF.

This clonotype was counted at least ten times. The chain employs TRBV9 and TRBJ2-1; 9 bases align to TRBD2. After removal of 3 bases from V and 12 bases from J, the junction contained 10 bases not matched to a gene. The length of the CDR3 is 14 residues. Per germline, CDR1 SGDLS and CDR2 YYNGEE. CDR3 nucleotide sequence: TGTGCCAGCAGCGCCCCGAGGCTAGCGGGGTTGCAGTTCTTC. As protein: CASSAPRLAGLQFF.